What follows is one T cell receptor (beta chain) and its context. Its antigen is unidentified. PCR primers comprised 60 Vbeta and 13 Jbeta primers. Sequencing was performed with immunoSEQ multiplex PCR; in TCRdb, only in-frame clones are kept and a portion is missing. Of 200,000 to 300,000 clones listed, roughly 87% are singletons. The junction had 4 bases not matched to a gene; V was cut back by 6 bases and J by 2 bases. The CDR3 is made up of 14 amino acids. The germline V gene encodes CDR1 ENHRY and CDR2 SYGVKD. The data are from a study of cytomegalovirus exposure and HLA in healthy donors. Overall study: Earlier, about 179 million T cells were analyzed, and about 100 million unique TCR beta sequences were found among them. General study results and limits: Per a later analysis, HLA-associated TCR beta chains showed more clonal expansion than other, equally common TCR beta chains.

This chain uses TRBV10-3 with TRBJ2-3; TRBD2 agrees at 8 bases. The sequence was collected from a woman between 40 and 50 years old in good health and CMV-seropositive. The sample comprised PBMCs. CDR3 sequence: CAISFSGDTDTQYF. In nucleotides, the CDR3 is TGTGCCATCAGCTTTAGCGGGGACACAGATACGCAGTATTTT.